The clone carrying this T cell receptor (beta chain) was detected only a few times. Its matching antigen is unknown. The data are from a study of identical twins' blood T cells. The wider study: About six alpha and about six beta libraries together yielded tens of millions of reads.

Study-wide results and caveats: Each donor's most abundant TCRbeta clonotypes shared more CDR3 sequences with her twin than unrelated donors.

Libraries were made from RNA as TCR cDNA, using a modified protocol. One entry per CDR3 protein results from TCRdb running MiXCR on the 5' RACE reads. The repertoire holds 400,000 or so distinct CDR3 sequences, with about 28% as singletons. Sequenced input: PBMCs. This clonotype was sampled from a woman aged 18-55 years in good health.

The CDR3 DNA follows: TGTGCCAGCAGTTCAGGGACTTTTTGGGAGACCCAGTACTTC. Translating gives CASSSGTFWETQYF. The chain employs TRBV7-2 and TRBJ2-5, with D possibly being TRBD2 (6 bases). CDR3 length: 14 residues. Trimming shortened V by 6 bases and J by 5 bases, and 16 bases separated the two germline ends. Germline CDR1 and CDR2: SGHTA and FQGNSA.